The 13 T cell receptor beta chains given below trace back to one sample, sequenced in a study of shared clonotypes between healthy human individuals. The assay was immunoSEQ multiplex PCR, and TCRdb's table has in-frame clones only and misses some. The sample holds 2.3 million or so clones; 90% to 95% are singletons and the top ten take under 0.45%. Sequencing was done on a sample of naive CD4+ T cells from PBMCs. As to subset: CD45RA+ positively selected. These receptors came from a young man in good health. Some clones in this sample may be carry-over from other donors' samples.

This chain's CDR3 is CASSQVSGSRAFF. CDR3 sequence (DNA): TGTGCCAGCAGCCAAGTCTCGGGTTCTAGGGCTTTCTTT. This chain links TRBV5-4 with TRBJ1-1; D call uncertain. Germline values: CDR1 SGHNT, CDR2 YYREEE (reference sequence). The length of the CDR3 is 13 residues. The germline V and J ends were trimmed by 4 bases and 11 bases, with 18 bases remaining between them.

The chain joins TRBV7-6 to TRBJ2-2, with 8 bases identical to TRBD2. CDR3 length: 19 residues. Germline loops: CDR1 SGHVS, CDR2 FNYEAQ. V shed 0 bases and J 1 base; nucleotides not matched to a gene: 10. Here the CDR3 reads CASSLARSGGPRNTGELFF. The DNA for the CDR3 is TGTGCCAGCAGCTTAGCGCGATCGGGAGGGCCGAGGAACACCGGGGAGCTGTTTTTT.

The V call is TRBV30, the J call TRBJ1-3, with D tentatively TRBD1 (6 bases). V shed 3 bases and J shed 2 bases, with 11 bases lying between them. CDR3 length equals 14 residues. CDR1 is GTSNPN, CDR2 SVGIG, per germline (reference sequence). CDR3: CAWSRTVAGNTIYF. The CDR3 DNA is TGTGCCTGGAGCCGGACAGTGGCTGGAAACACCATATATTTT.

This clone was picked up a small number of times. The chain is built from TRBV28 and TRBJ1-5; D not certain. Germline assignment: CDR1 MDHEN and CDR2 SYDVKM. This CDR3 has 13 residues. The V end was cut by 7 bases, the J end by 7 bases, with 14 bases between. This CDR3 reads CASTGGIWQPQHF. The DNA of the CDR3 is TGTGCCAGCACAGGAGGGATCTGGCAGCCCCAGCATTTT.

A word on this clone: Within the sample, other DNA sequences also encode this same CDR3. V is TRBV18 and J is TRBJ1-3, with 8 bases identical to TRBD1. Trimming cost V 1 base and J 1 base; bases outside gene matches: 0. The CDR3 has 15 amino acids. CDR1 KGHSH and CDR2 LQKENI come from the germline V gene. The CDR3 bases are TGTGCCAGCTCACCACGACAGGGGTCTGGAAACACCATATATTTT. Its protein product is CASSPRQGSGNTIYF.

This sequence joins TRBV30 and TRBJ1-2; TRBD1 is a possible D gene (5 bases). V lost 5 bases and J lost 8, with 18 bases in between. The CDR3 consists of 13 residues. CDR1 is GTSNPN, CDR2 SVGIG, per germline (reference sequence). The CDR3, as DNA: TGTGCCTGGGAGGGGACGCCTGATTTGGGCTACACCTTC. This translates into CAWEGTPDLGYTF.

The chain has TRBV6-5 and TRBJ1-3, with D possibly matching TRBD1 (5 bases). Per the germline V gene, CDR1 is MNHEY and CDR2 is SVGAGI. This CDR3 has 15 residues. V lost 0 bases and J lost 5, with 11 bases in between. CDR3 bases: TGTGCCAGCAGTTACTCTGGCAGGGCTCGAAACACCATATATTTT. Translating it yields CASSYSGRARNTIYF.

With respect to this clone: Other nucleotide sequences in the sample specify the same CDR3. The V call is TRBV30, the J call TRBJ1-1; D ambiguous. The V gene lost 2 bases and the J gene lost 1 base, with 5 bases spanning the gap. Germline V gives CDR1 GTSNPN, CDR2 SVGIG (reference sequence). CDR3 length equals 12 residues. The CDR3 DNA sequence: TGTGCCTGGAGTCTAGGGAACACTGAAGCTTTCTTT. Encoded protein: CAWSLGNTEAFF. The whole variable domain, remainder taken from reference TRBV30 and TRBJ1-1, is SQTIHQWPATLVQPVGSPLSLECTVEGTSNPNLYWYRQAAGRGLQLLFYSVGIGQISSEVPQNLSASRPQDRQFILSSKKLLLSDSGFYLCAWSLGNTEAFFGQGTRLTVV.

The rearrangement uses TRBV27 and TRBJ1-4; TRBD1 is a possible D gene (6 bases). The CDR3 is 18 amino acids. Germline values: CDR1 MNHEY, CDR2 SMNVEV (reference sequence). Deletions cut 2 bases from V and 8 bases from J, with 24 bases between. In DNA, the CDR3 is TGTGCCAGCAGTTTACGGGGCAGGGGAAGGTCTTCAAAGGAAAAACTGTTTTTT. Amino acids: CASSLRGRGRSSKEKLFF.

The chain's CDR3 is CASSWGRTEAFF. The CDR3 DNA follows: TGTGCCAGCAGCTGGGGCAGGACTGAAGCTTTCTTT. The V gene is TRBV28, the J gene TRBJ1-1; TRBD1 might be the D (5 bases). Germline V gene lookup returns CDR1 MDHEN and CDR2 SYDVKM. The CDR3 totals 12 residues. V was trimmed by 6 bases and J by 5 bases, leaving 10 bases between them.

V is TRBV10-1 and J is TRBJ2-5, with TRBD2 matching 9 bases. The junction had 9 bases not matched to a gene; V was cut back by 6 bases and J by 4 bases. Germline lookup yields CDR1 WNHNN and CDR2 SYGVQD (reference sequence). This CDR3 is built from 15 residues. CDR3 in amino acids: CASSSPGAGGETQYF. The CDR3 region has the DNA TGCGCCAGCAGCTCCCCCGGAGCGGGAGGAGAGACCCAGTACTTC.

V gene TRBV28 combines with J gene TRBJ2-3, with 7 bases that match TRBD1. The CDR3 covers 15 residues. Trimming removed 5 bases from V and 5 bases from J; junction bases left unmatched: 10. CDR1 is MDHEN, CDR2 SYDVKM, per germline. The CDR3: CASSTNRGSGDTQYF. The CDR3 DNA reads TGTGCCAGCAGTACAAACAGGGGTTCAGGAGATACGCAGTATTTT.

The chain links TRBV7-1 to TRBJ2-7, with D perhaps TRBD1 (5 bases). TRBV7-1 falls under the ORF class, with uncertain function. This CDR3 comprises 14 residues. Between the trimmed V and J ends, which lost 4 bases and 4 bases, there was a span of 14 bases. The CDR3 spells CASSFTGVRYEQYF. For the CDR3, the DNA is TGTGCCAGCAGCTTCACAGGAGTCAGATACGAGCAGTACTTC.